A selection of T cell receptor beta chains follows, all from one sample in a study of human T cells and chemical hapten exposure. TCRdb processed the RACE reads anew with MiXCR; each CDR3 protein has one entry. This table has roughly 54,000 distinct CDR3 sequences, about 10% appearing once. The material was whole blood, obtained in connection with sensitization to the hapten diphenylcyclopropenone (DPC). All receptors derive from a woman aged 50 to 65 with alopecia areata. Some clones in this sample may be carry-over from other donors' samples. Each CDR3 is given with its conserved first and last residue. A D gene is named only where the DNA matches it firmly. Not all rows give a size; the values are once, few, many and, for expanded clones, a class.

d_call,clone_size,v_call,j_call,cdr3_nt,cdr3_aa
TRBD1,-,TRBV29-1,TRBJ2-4,TGCAGCGTCCGATTGGGACAGCCGGGGAGTCAGTACTTC,CSVRLGQPGSQYF
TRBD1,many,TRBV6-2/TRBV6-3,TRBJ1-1,TGTGCTTCGCTTGACCCGACAGGGGGCTTCAACACTGAAGCTTTCTTT,CASLDPTGGFNTEAFF
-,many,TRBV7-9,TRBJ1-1,TGTGCCAGCAGCTCTACAGGAGACATGAACACTGAAGCTTTCTTT,CASSSTGDMNTEAFF
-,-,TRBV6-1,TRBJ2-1,TGTGCCAGCAGTGAAGAGGCGCAGGGGCCCTTTAGATATGAGCAGTTCTTC,CASSEEAQGPFRYEQFF
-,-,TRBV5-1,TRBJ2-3,TGCGCCAGCAGCTTGGCCACTACTCCTAGCACAGATACGCAGTATTTT,CASSLATTPSTDTQYF
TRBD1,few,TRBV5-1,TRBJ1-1,TGCGCCAGCAGCTTGACTCAGGGACAGCGCACTGAAGCTTTCTTT,CASSLTQGQRTEAFF
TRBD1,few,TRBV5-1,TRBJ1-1,TGCGCCAGCAGCTTCCAGGGGGCCAGAATGAACACTGAAGCTTTCTTT,CASSFQGARMNTEAFF
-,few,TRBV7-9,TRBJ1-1,TGTGCCAGCAGCCTAACCGGGACCGCAAACACTGAAGCTTTCTTT,CASSLTGTANTEAFF
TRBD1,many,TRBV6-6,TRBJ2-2,TGTGCCAGCAGCAGGACAGGGCGTAACACCGGGGAGCTGTTTTTT,CASSRTGRNTGELFF
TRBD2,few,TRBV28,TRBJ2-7,TGTGCCAGCAGTTCGATTAGCGGGGGTTCCTACGAGCAGTACTTC,CASSSISGGSYEQYF
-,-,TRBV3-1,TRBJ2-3,TGTGCCAGCAGCCAAGGCGGGACAGCTAGCACAGATACGCAGTATTTT,CASSQGGTASTDTQYF
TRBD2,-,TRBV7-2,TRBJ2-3,TGTGCCAGCAGCGATTCTAGCGGGGCGTGGACAGATACGCAGTATTTT,CASSDSSGAWTDTQYF
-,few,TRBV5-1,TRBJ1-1,TGCGCCAGCAGCGGGTTCGACTCGAACACTGAAGCTTTCTTT,CASSGFDSNTEAFF
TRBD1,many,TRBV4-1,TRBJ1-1,TGCGCCAGCAGCCCGACAGGGAGGTCCGCTTTCTTT,CASSPTGRSAFF
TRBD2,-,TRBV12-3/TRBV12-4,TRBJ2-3,TGTGCCAGCAGGCAAAGCGGGAGGGCAACAGATACGCAGTATTTT,CASRQSGRATDTQYF
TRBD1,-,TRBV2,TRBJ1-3,TGTGCCAGCAGACGACAGGGGGCGGCTGGAAACACCATATATTTT,CASRRQGAAGNTIYF
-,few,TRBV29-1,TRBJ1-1,TGCAGCGTTCGACACGCCACGCCTGAAGCTTTCTTT,CSVRHATPEAFF
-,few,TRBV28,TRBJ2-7,TGTGCCAGCAGTCGCCTGAGAGGCGAGCAGTACTTC,CASSRLRGEQYF
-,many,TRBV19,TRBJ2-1,TGTGCCAGTAGTATTTACCCAGGGAGCTCCTACAATGAGCAGTTCTTC,CASSIYPGSSYNEQFF
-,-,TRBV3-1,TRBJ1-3,TGTGCCAGCAGCCCCCTGCGGGGGAGAAACACCATATATTTT,CASSPLRGRNTIYF
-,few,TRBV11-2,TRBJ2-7,TGTGCCAGCAGCTCCGGGACGATTCACGAGCAGTACTTC,CASSSGTIHEQYF
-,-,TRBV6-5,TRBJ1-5,TGTGCCAGCAGTTACGACAGGCTCGGGAAGCCCCAGCATTTT,CASSYDRLGKPQHF
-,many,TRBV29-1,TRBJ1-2,TGCAGCGTTGATCGAATGGATCTCTATGGCTACACCTTC,CSVDRMDLYGYTF
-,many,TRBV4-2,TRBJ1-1,TGTGCCAGCAGCCAAAGGGCGGAACCTGAAGCTTTCTTT,CASSQRAEPEAFF
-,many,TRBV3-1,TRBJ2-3,TGTGCCAGCAGCTCGACTCCGGGGACAGATACGCAGTATTTT,CASSSTPGTDTQYF
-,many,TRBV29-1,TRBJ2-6,TGCAGCTGTGGCGACTCTGGGGCCAACGTCCTGACTTTC,CSCGDSGANVLTF
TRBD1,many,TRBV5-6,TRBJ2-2,TGTGCCAGCAGCTTTCTTCCCGGGACAGCTACCGGGGAGCTGTTTTTT,CASSFLPGTATGELFF
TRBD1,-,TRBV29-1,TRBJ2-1,TGCAGCGAGAAACGGGACAGGGGGCGTAATGAGCAGTTCTTC,CSEKRDRGRNEQFF
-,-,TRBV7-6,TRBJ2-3,TGTGCCAGCAGCTTAGGGGCCACAGATACGCAGTATTTT,CASSLGATDTQYF
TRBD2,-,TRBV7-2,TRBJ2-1,TGTGCCAGCAGCGTGACTAGCGGGCGTTCTGAGCAGTTCTTC,CASSVTSGRSEQFF
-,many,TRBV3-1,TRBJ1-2,TGTGCCAGCAGCCAAGAAGTGGGGGCGATCTATGGCTACACCTTC,CASSQEVGAIYGYTF
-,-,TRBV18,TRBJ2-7,TGTGCCAGCTCGTCTAGGACAGAGTCGTCCTACGAGCAGTACTTC,CASSSRTESSYEQYF